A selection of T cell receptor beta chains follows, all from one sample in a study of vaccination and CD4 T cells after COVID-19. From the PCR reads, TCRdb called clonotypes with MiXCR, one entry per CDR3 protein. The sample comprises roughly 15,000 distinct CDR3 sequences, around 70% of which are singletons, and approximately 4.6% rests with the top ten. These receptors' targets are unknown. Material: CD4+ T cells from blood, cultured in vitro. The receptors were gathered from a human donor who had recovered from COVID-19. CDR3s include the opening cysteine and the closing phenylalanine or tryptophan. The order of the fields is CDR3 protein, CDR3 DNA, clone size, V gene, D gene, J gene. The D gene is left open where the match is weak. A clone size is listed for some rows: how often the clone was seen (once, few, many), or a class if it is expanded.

CDR3 protein: CSARLAGTSNTGELFF
CDR3 DNA: TGCAGTGCTAGACTAGCGGGAACTTCGAACACCGGGGAGCTGTTTTTT
clone size: once
V gene: TRBV20-1
D gene: TRBD2
J gene: TRBJ2-2

CDR3 protein: CATSDSGTVTDTQYF
CDR3 DNA: TGTGCCACCAGTGATTCAGGCACGGTTACAGATACGCAGTATTTT
clone size: -
V gene: TRBV24-1
D gene: -
J gene: TRBJ2-3

CDR3 protein: CASRSAGLAGTSDEQFF
CDR3 DNA: TGTGCCAGCAGATCCGCGGGACTAGCGGGAACGTCGGATGAGCAGTTCTTC
clone size: -
V gene: TRBV6-2/TRBV6-3
D gene: TRBD2
J gene: TRBJ2-1

CDR3 protein: CSARDHYSSYGYTF
CDR3 DNA: TGCAGTGCTAGAGATCATTACAGCAGCTATGGCTACACCTTC
clone size: few
V gene: TRBV20-1
D gene: -
J gene: TRBJ1-2

CDR3 protein: CASSLYGDRVYAKNIQYF
CDR3 DNA: TGTGCCAGCAGCTTATACGGGGACAGGGTCTATGCCAAAAACATTCAGTACTTC
clone size: -
V gene: TRBV7-2
D gene: TRBD1
J gene: TRBJ2-4

CDR3 protein: CASSRDRDRINQPQHF
CDR3 DNA: TGTGCCAGTAGTAGGGACCGGGACAGAATAAATCAGCCCCAGCATTTT
clone size: -
V gene: TRBV19
D gene: TRBD1
J gene: TRBJ1-5

CDR3 protein: CASSGRRANYGYTF
CDR3 DNA: TGTGCCAGCAGCGGACGGAGAGCTAACTATGGCTACACCTTC
clone size: -
V gene: TRBV2
D gene: -
J gene: TRBJ1-2

CDR3 protein: CSARGTAAGEGETQYF
CDR3 DNA: TGCAGTGCTAGAGGGACCGCAGCGGGGGAGGGGGAGACCCAGTACTTC
clone size: -
V gene: TRBV20-1
D gene: TRBD2
J gene: TRBJ2-5

CDR3 protein: CAARTGPANTGELFF
CDR3 DNA: TGTGCCGCGCGGACAGGGCCGGCGAACACCGGGGAGCTGTTTTTT
clone size: -
V gene: TRBV24-1
D gene: TRBD1
J gene: TRBJ2-2

CDR3 protein: CAWSIWAGTGYGYTF
CDR3 DNA: TGTGCCTGGAGTATTTGGGCGGGCACGGGCTATGGCTACACCTTC
clone size: medium-sized
V gene: TRBV30
D gene: -
J gene: TRBJ1-2

CDR3 protein: CASSQSHMALSTDTQYF
CDR3 DNA: TGTGCCAGCAGCCAGAGTCATATGGCCCTTAGCACAGATACGCAGTATTTT
clone size: -
V gene: TRBV3-1
D gene: -
J gene: TRBJ2-3

CDR3 protein: CATSDPTRPGELFF
CDR3 DNA: TGTGCCACCAGTGATCCCACTAGGCCCGGGGAGCTGTTTTTT
clone size: -
V gene: TRBV24-1
D gene: -
J gene: TRBJ2-2

CDR3 protein: CASSLSTETQYF
CDR3 DNA: TGTGCCAGCAGCTTATCCACAGAGACCCAGTACTTC
clone size: -
V gene: TRBV7-9
D gene: -
J gene: TRBJ2-5

CDR3 protein: CASSLRDSNQPQHF
CDR3 DNA: TGTGCCAGCAGTTTAAGGGATAGCAATCAGCCCCAGCATTTT
clone size: -
V gene: TRBV27
D gene: -
J gene: TRBJ1-5

CDR3 protein: CASSLGSMNTEAFF
CDR3 DNA: TGTGCCAGCAGTTTAGGCAGTATGAACACTGAAGCTTTCTTT
clone size: -
V gene: TRBV28
D gene: -
J gene: TRBJ1-1

CDR3 protein: CASSELDSLNTEAFF
CDR3 DNA: TGTGCCAGCAGTGAACTTGACAGTTTGAACACTGAAGCTTTCTTT
clone size: once
V gene: TRBV25-1
D gene: -
J gene: TRBJ1-1

CDR3 protein: CASSLVGGMNTEAFF
CDR3 DNA: TGTGCCAGCAGCTTAGTGGGGGGCATGAACACTGAAGCTTTCTTT
clone size: -
V gene: TRBV7-2
D gene: -
J gene: TRBJ1-1

CDR3 protein: CATSDPPAANVLTF
CDR3 DNA: TGTGCCACCAGTGACCCCCCGGCGGCCAACGTCCTGACTTTC
clone size: -
V gene: TRBV24-1
D gene: -
J gene: TRBJ2-6

CDR3 protein: CASVSGTEYNSPLHF
CDR3 DNA: TGTGCCAGCGTCTCCGGGACAGAATATAATTCACCCCTCCACTTT
clone size: -
V gene: TRBV28
D gene: TRBD1
J gene: TRBJ1-6

CDR3 protein: CASSPRTGSGNTIYF
CDR3 DNA: TGTGCCAGCAGCCCTAGGACAGGCTCTGGAAACACCATATATTTT
clone size: once
V gene: TRBV9
D gene: TRBD1
J gene: TRBJ1-3

CDR3 protein: CATSFGSDQRESYTF
CDR3 DNA: TGTGCCACCAGTTTTGGTTCGGACCAACGTGAAAGCTACACCTTC
clone size: few
V gene: TRBV24-1
D gene: -
J gene: TRBJ1-2

CDR3 protein: CAWSLTLNTIYF
CDR3 DNA: TGTGCCTGGAGCCTAACCTTAAACACCATATATTTT
clone size: large
V gene: TRBV30
D gene: -
J gene: TRBJ1-3

CDR3 protein: CASSARGLGTGVQPQHF
CDR3 DNA: TGTGCCAGCAGCGCTAGAGGCCTTGGGACAGGGGTTCAGCCCCAGCATTTT
clone size: -
V gene: TRBV5-6
D gene: TRBD1
J gene: TRBJ1-5

CDR3 protein: CASSYRASSYNEQFF
CDR3 DNA: TGTGCCAGCAGTTACCGGGCCTCCTCCTACAATGAGCAGTTCTTC
clone size: -
V gene: TRBV6-2/TRBV6-3
D gene: -
J gene: TRBJ2-1

CDR3 protein: CAWSRDNYGYTF
CDR3 DNA: TGTGCCTGGAGCCGGGATAACTATGGCTACACCTTC
clone size: few
V gene: TRBV30
D gene: -
J gene: TRBJ1-2

CDR3 protein: CSARPQQGSRNQPQHF
CDR3 DNA: TGCAGTGCTAGACCCCAGCAAGGGTCCCGCAATCAGCCCCAGCATTTT
clone size: -
V gene: TRBV20-1
D gene: -
J gene: TRBJ1-5

CDR3 protein: CASQGTGANVLTF
CDR3 DNA: TGTGCCAGCCAGGGGACTGGGGCCAACGTCCTGACTTTC
clone size: -
V gene: TRBV7-3
D gene: -
J gene: TRBJ2-6

CDR3 protein: CASSPSLSIEAFF
CDR3 DNA: TGTGCCAGCAGTCCCTCCTTGAGCATTGAAGCTTTCTTT
clone size: few
V gene: TRBV6-2/TRBV6-3
D gene: -
J gene: TRBJ1-1

CDR3 protein: CSARERVGTGITGELFF
CDR3 DNA: TGCAGTGCTAGAGAGCGCGTCGGGACAGGGATTACCGGGGAGCTGTTTTTT
clone size: few
V gene: TRBV20-1
D gene: TRBD1
J gene: TRBJ2-2

CDR3 protein: CASNPRLSAPLNTEAFF
CDR3 DNA: TGTGCCAGTAATCCCAGGTTGAGTGCCCCCTTGAACACTGAAGCTTTCTTT
clone size: -
V gene: TRBV19
D gene: -
J gene: TRBJ1-1

CDR3 protein: CASKIRVDSPLHF
CDR3 DNA: TGTGCCAGCAAAATCAGGGTAGACTCACCCCTCCACTTT
clone size: -
V gene: TRBV5-4
D gene: -
J gene: TRBJ1-6

CDR3 protein: CSAPKADTQYF
CDR3 DNA: TGCAGTGCTCCTAAAGCAGATACGCAGTATTTT
clone size: -
V gene: TRBV20-1
D gene: -
J gene: TRBJ2-3

CDR3 protein: CASSEGPTYYGETQYF
CDR3 DNA: TGTGCCAGCAGTGAGGGGCCGACCTATTACGGAGAGACCCAGTACTTC
clone size: -
V gene: TRBV6-1
D gene: -
J gene: TRBJ2-5

CDR3 protein: CASSPDRRRELFF
CDR3 DNA: TGTGCCAGCAGCCCCGACCGGAGGAGGGAGCTGTTTTTT
clone size: -
V gene: TRBV7-3
D gene: -
J gene: TRBJ2-2

CDR3 protein: CASSRGRRDIQYF
CDR3 DNA: TGTGCCAGCAGTAGGGGGAGGCGGGACATTCAGTACTTC
clone size: -
V gene: TRBV27
D gene: -
J gene: TRBJ2-4

CDR3 protein: CASTLSGTGYGYTF
CDR3 DNA: TGTGCCAGCACCCTCAGTGGTACGGGGTATGGCTACACCTTC
clone size: -
V gene: TRBV28
D gene: -
J gene: TRBJ1-2

CDR3 protein: CASSLVGGETQYF
CDR3 DNA: TGTGCCAGCAGTTTAGTCGGCGGAGAGACCCAGTACTTC
clone size: few
V gene: TRBV12-3/TRBV12-4
D gene: -
J gene: TRBJ2-5

CDR3 protein: CASSGQIVVDTQYF
CDR3 DNA: TGTGCCAGTAGTGGTCAAATTGTAGTAGATACGCAGTATTTT
clone size: -
V gene: TRBV19
D gene: -
J gene: TRBJ2-3

CDR3 protein: CASRPPSGQGPYEQYF
CDR3 DNA: TGTGCCAGCAGACCCCCTTCCGGACAGGGTCCCTACGAGCAGTACTTC
clone size: -
V gene: TRBV28
D gene: TRBD1
J gene: TRBJ2-7

CDR3 protein: CAWSVPQLGYTF
CDR3 DNA: TGTGCCTGGAGTGTACCCCAGCTTGGCTACACCTTC
clone size: -
V gene: TRBV30
D gene: -
J gene: TRBJ1-2

CDR3 protein: CASSSEWTGENYGYTF
CDR3 DNA: TGTGCCAGCAGTTCAGAATGGACAGGCGAGAACTATGGCTACACCTTC
clone size: -
V gene: TRBV27
D gene: TRBD1
J gene: TRBJ1-2

CDR3 protein: CASSLALTSTDTQYF
CDR3 DNA: TGTGCCAGCAGCTTAGCCCTAACCTCGACAGATACGCAGTATTTT
clone size: -
V gene: TRBV7-2
D gene: -
J gene: TRBJ2-3

CDR3 protein: CASSGQGLASTGELFF
CDR3 DNA: TGTGCCAGCAGTGGTCAGGGACTAGCTTCCACCGGGGAGCTGTTTTTT
clone size: -
V gene: TRBV6-1
D gene: TRBD2
J gene: TRBJ2-2

CDR3 protein: CASSIVGGAEAFF
CDR3 DNA: TGTGCCAGTAGTATAGTAGGGGGTGCTGAAGCTTTCTTT
clone size: -
V gene: TRBV19
D gene: -
J gene: TRBJ1-1

CDR3 protein: CASTPGTREQYF
CDR3 DNA: TGTGCCAGCACCCCCGGAACAAGGGAGCAGTACTTC
clone size: -
V gene: TRBV28
D gene: -
J gene: TRBJ2-7

CDR3 protein: CSASARGYVNSPLHF
CDR3 DNA: TGCAGTGCTAGTGCCCGGGGTTATGTAAATTCACCCCTCCACTTT
clone size: few
V gene: TRBV20-1
D gene: -
J gene: TRBJ1-6

CDR3 protein: CASSFQGSYNSPLHF
CDR3 DNA: TGTGCCAGCAGCTTCCAGGGATCCTATAATTCACCCCTCCACTTT
clone size: -
V gene: TRBV7-2
D gene: -
J gene: TRBJ1-6

CDR3 protein: CASSSRVSLANYGYTF
CDR3 DNA: TGTGCCAGCAGCTCAAGGGTCAGCTTAGCTAACTATGGCTACACCTTC
clone size: few
V gene: TRBV7-8
D gene: -
J gene: TRBJ1-2

CDR3 protein: CSARDPSGRTYEQYF
CDR3 DNA: TGCAGTGCTAGGGACCCTAGCGGGAGGACTTACGAGCAGTACTTC
clone size: once
V gene: TRBV20-1
D gene: TRBD2
J gene: TRBJ2-7

CDR3 protein: CASSTGTGMVEQFF
CDR3 DNA: TGTGCCAGCAGTACCGGGACAGGGATGGTTGAGCAGTTCTTC
clone size: once
V gene: TRBV27
D gene: TRBD1
J gene: TRBJ2-1

CDR3 protein: CASSEVAGTSNQPQYF
CDR3 DNA: TGTGCCAGCAGTGAAGTGGCGGGGACCAGCAATCAGCCCCAGTATTTT
clone size: -
V gene: TRBV6-1
D gene: -
J gene: TRBJ2-3

CDR3 protein: CSARTGTAGNTIYF
CDR3 DNA: TGCAGTGCCCGGACAGGGACAGCTGGAAACACCATATATTTT
clone size: -
V gene: TRBV20-1
D gene: TRBD1
J gene: TRBJ1-3

CDR3 protein: CASSSGQGRETQYF
CDR3 DNA: TGCGCCAGCAGCTCCGGACAGGGGAGGGAGACCCAGTACTTC
clone size: -
V gene: TRBV5-1
D gene: TRBD1
J gene: TRBJ2-5

CDR3 protein: CASSLTDGLAGRNEQFF
CDR3 DNA: TGTGCCAGCAGCTTAACGGACGGGCTAGCGGGAAGAAATGAGCAGTTCTTC
clone size: -
V gene: TRBV7-3
D gene: TRBD2
J gene: TRBJ2-1

CDR3 protein: CASSGEMNTEAFF
CDR3 DNA: TGTGCCAGCAGTGGAGAAATGAACACTGAAGCTTTCTTT
clone size: few
V gene: TRBV2
D gene: -
J gene: TRBJ1-1

CDR3 protein: CSAVPSGNTIYF
CDR3 DNA: TGCAGTGCCGTTCCCTCTGGAAACACCATATATTTT
clone size: -
V gene: TRBV20-1
D gene: -
J gene: TRBJ1-3

CDR3 protein: CASSSRQAVRLNGYTF
CDR3 DNA: TGTGCCAGCAGCTCCCGACAGGCCGTCAGGCTCAATGGCTACACCTTC
clone size: -
V gene: TRBV7-2
D gene: -
J gene: TRBJ1-2

CDR3 protein: CASSYQLNTEAFF
CDR3 DNA: TGTGCCAGCAGTTATCAGCTGAACACTGAAGCTTTCTTT
clone size: few
V gene: TRBV6-5
D gene: -
J gene: TRBJ1-1

CDR3 protein: CATSSGGLGFYGYTF
CDR3 DNA: TGTGCCACCAGCAGCGGGGGGCTTGGATTTTATGGCTACACCTTC
clone size: -
V gene: TRBV15
D gene: -
J gene: TRBJ1-2